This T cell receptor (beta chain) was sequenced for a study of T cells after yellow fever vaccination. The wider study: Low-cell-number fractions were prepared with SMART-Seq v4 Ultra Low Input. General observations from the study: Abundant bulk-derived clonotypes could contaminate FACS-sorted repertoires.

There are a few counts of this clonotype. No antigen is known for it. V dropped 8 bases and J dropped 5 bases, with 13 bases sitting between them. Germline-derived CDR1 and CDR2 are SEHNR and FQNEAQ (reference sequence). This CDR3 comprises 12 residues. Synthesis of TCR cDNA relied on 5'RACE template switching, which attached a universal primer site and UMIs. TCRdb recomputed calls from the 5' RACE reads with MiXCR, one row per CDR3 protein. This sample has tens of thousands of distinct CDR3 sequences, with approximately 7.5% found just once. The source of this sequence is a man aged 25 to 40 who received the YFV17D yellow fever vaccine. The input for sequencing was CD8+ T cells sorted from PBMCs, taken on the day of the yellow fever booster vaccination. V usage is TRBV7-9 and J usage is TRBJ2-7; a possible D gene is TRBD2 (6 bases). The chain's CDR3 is CASVGRGDEQYF. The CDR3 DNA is TGTGCCAGCGTTGGGCGGGGTGACGAGCAGTACTTC.